This is a list of T cell receptor beta chains from one sample in a study of T cell responses to AZD1222 COVID-19 vaccine. TCRdb keeps only in-frame clones here, not all; method: immunoSEQ multiplex PCR. The profile covers approximately 67,000 clones, with more than 80% appearing a single time and about 2.4% taken by the ten largest. The input for sequencing was peripheral blood, taken on day 0 of AZD1222 vaccination. Receptors were obtained from an adult in good health. The CDR3 runs from the conserved cysteine through the conserved F or W. Clone size is not always given. Where it is, it says once, few, many or a class for expanded clones.

NA TRBV30 CAWSLLTGGDTEAFF
NA TRBV27 CASSPHLGNSGSAVNTQYF
NA TRBV29-1 CSVGDRLAKNIQYF
NA TRBV28 CASSLLRDRGETQYF
NA TRBV4-3 CASSQVRREGGEQYF
NA TRBV6-5 CASSWAPGQRDTQYF
few TRBV6-2/TRBV6-3 CASSWDNSGANVLTF
NA TRBV19 CASSTGLPSIYEQYF
NA TRBV29-1 CSALWSSHYGYTF
NA TRBV6-5 CASSYSGDEQFF
NA TRBV30 CAWRRQGNTEAFF
NA TRBV7-5 CVRSSERDRWNQPQHF
NA TRBV7-8 CASSNYVQGGNQPQHF
NA TRBV6-2/TRBV6-3 CASSYSAGETQYF
NA TRBV11-2 CASSFVGDEQFF
NA TRBV6-4 CASSDSPGVAGGTDTQYF
once TRBV24-1 CATSDPTGLNTGELFF
NA TRBV11-3 CASSPDQPQHF
NA TRBV24-1 CATEGLAVGTQYF
NA TRBV30 CAWTGMNTEAFF
few TRBV6-5 CASQTGGRRETQYF
NA TRBV12-3/TRBV12-4 CASSLVSGAEAFF
few TRBV12-3/TRBV12-4 CASSLATDEQYF
NA TRBV28 CASSFGLGLGAFF
NA TRBV7-9 CASSLDGGNGYTF
NA TRBV27 CASSGQGRGQPQHF
NA TRBV7-8 CASSLAGNTIYF
NA TRBV20-1 CSASSCSVVAGSESRGYEQYF
NA TRBV28 CASSSQTSGSPQETQYF
NA TRBV5-4 CASSPLKGGNREFGYTF
NA TRBV19 CASSKGLAGGPSTDTQYF
NA TRBV2 CASSSTSGGAYNEQFF
NA TRBV29-1 CSVEGQGAREQYF
NA TRBV6-5 CASSTSGYEQFF
once TRBV30 CAWTAGLGSYEQYF
NA TRBV19 CASSIEGARETQYF
NA TRBV28 CASSFLNSVSSYEQYF
few TRBV6-4 CASSEGVGGDTQYF
NA TRBV6-5 CASIPDRATGEQYF
NA TRBV19 CASRDRLYGYTF
NA TRBV29-1 CSVHGQSTLFGTDTQYF
NA TRBV7-2 CASSPTGMMNTEAFF